This TCR beta chain was found in a study of cytomegalovirus exposure and HLA in healthy donors. General study findings and limits: Sequencing had likely introduced a cluster of highly shared sequence variants as an artifact.

PCR employed 60 Vbeta and 13 Jbeta primers. Some clones are missing from TCRdb's copy, which holds only in-frame ones; the method was immunoSEQ multiplex PCR. Among roughly 120,000 clones listed, 74% were seen once. Points on this clone: Its antigen is not known. Other DNA sequences from this sample encode an identical CDR3 as well.

The V and J ends lost 1 base and 5 bases respectively, with 9 bases between them. Looked up from germline, CDR1 is SGHNT and CDR2 is YYREEE (reference sequence). The CDR3 totals 13 residues. The genes are TRBV5-4 and TRBJ1-2; D gene unclear. The sequence came from a woman aged 50 to 65 in good health and CMV-seropositive. Sequencing input: PBMCs. The CDR3 DNA reads as TGTGCCAGCAGCTTGCCGGGAGGGTATGGCTACACCTTC. Amino acids: CASSLPGGYGYTF. Filled out from reference TRBV5-4 and TRBJ1-2, the complete variable domain reads ETGVTQSPTHLIKTRGQQVTLRCSSQSGHNTVSWYQQALGQGPQFIFQYYREEENGRGNFPPRFSGLQFPNYSSELNVNALELDDSALYLCASSLPGGYGYTFGSGTRLTVV.